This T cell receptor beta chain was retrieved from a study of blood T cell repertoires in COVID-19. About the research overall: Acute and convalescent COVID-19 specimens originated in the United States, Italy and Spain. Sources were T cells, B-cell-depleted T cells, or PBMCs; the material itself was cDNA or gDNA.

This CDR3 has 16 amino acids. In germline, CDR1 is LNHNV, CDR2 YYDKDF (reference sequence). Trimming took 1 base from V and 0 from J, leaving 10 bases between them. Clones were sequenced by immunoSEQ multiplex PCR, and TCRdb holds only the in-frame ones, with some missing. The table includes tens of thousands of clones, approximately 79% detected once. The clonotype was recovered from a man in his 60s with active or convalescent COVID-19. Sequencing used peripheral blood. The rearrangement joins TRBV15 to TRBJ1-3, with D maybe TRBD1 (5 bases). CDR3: CATSRGEGNSGNTIYF. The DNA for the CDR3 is TGTGCCACCAGCAGAGGGGAGGGGAACTCTGGAAACACCATATATTTT.